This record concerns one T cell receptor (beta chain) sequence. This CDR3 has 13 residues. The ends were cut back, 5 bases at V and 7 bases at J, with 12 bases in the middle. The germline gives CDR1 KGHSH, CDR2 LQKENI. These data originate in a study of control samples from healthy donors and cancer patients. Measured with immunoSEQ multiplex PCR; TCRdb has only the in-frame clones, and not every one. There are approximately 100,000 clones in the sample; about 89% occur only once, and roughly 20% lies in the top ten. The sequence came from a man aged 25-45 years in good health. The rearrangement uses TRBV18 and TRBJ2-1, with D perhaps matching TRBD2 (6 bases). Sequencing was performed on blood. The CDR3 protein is CASSGPGENEQFF. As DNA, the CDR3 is TGTGCCAGCTCAGGTCCGGGGGAGAATGAGCAGTTCTTC.